This TCR beta chain derives from a study of blood T cell repertoires in COVID-19. Study details: The United States, Italy and Spain were the sources of the acute and convalescent COVID-19 samples. Nucleic acid was either cDNA or gDNA, and it came from T cells, B-cell-depleted T cells, or PBMCs.

CDR3 size: 14 residues. Germline CDR1 and CDR2: LGHDT and YNNKEL (reference sequence). V was cut by 5 bases and J by 6 bases, with 14 bases left in between. Authors' analysis steps: Amplification from reference gene primers served as the basis for estimated nucleated cell counts. The protocol was immunoSEQ multiplex PCR, while the TCRdb copy is restricted to in-frame clones and leaves out a portion. The D gene and trimming were derived from the DNA, and the V and J assignments and clone size from that table. The sample comprises about 360,000 clones, 70% to 85% of which are singletons, and under 1.2% rests with the top ten.

This receptor was obtained from a human donor with acute or convalescent COVID-19. The donor label of this sample is uncertain. The chain combines TRBV3-1 (or the pseudogene TRBV3-2) with TRBJ2-1, with D possibly TRBD2 on 6 matching bases. The sequenced sample consisted of peripheral blood. The CDR3 loop is CASSWAGTRNEQFF. CDR3 coding DNA: TGTGCCAGCAGCTGGGCCGGGACTCGCAATGAGCAGTTCTTC.